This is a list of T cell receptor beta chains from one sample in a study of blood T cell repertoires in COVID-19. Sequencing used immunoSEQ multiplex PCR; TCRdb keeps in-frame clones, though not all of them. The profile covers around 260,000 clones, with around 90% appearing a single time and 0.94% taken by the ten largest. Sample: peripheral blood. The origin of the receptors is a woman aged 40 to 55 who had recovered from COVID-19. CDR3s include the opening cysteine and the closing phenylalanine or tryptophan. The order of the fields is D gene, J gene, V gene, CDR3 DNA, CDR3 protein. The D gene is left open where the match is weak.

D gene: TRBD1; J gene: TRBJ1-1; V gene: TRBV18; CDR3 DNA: TGTGCCAGCTCACCACCGGGACAGGGGGACTTAGGCACTGAAGCTTTCTTT; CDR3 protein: CASSPPGQGDLGTEAFF
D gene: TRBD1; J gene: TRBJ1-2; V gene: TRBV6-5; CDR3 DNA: TGTGCCAGCAGTTACTCGGGGCAGGGGGACGGCTACACCTTC; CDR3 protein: CASSYSGQGDGYTF
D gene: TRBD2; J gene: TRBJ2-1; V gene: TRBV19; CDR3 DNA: TGTGCCAGTAGTATAGGTCCTAGCGGGTACAATGAGCAGTTCTTC; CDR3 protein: CASSIGPSGYNEQFF
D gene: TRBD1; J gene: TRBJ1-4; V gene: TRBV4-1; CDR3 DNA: TGCGCCAGCAGCCAAGGAGGGGGCGCCGATGAAAAACTGTTTTTT; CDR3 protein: CASSQGGGADEKLFF
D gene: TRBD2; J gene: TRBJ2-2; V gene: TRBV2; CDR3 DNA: TGTGCCAGCAGCCAATTGGGCGGGAGACAAGGGGAGCTGTTTTTT; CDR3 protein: CASSQLGGRQGELFF
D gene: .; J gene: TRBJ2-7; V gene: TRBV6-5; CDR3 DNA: TGTGCCACCGGAGCCCCCGACAGGACCTACGAGCAGTACTTC; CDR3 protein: CATGAPDRTYEQYF
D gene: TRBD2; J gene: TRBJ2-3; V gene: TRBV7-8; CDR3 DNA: TGTGCCAGCAGCTTAAGAGAAGCGGGAGTTAGCACAGATACGCAGTATTTT; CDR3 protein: CASSLREAGVSTDTQYF
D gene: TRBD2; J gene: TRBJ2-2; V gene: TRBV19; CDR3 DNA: TGTGCCAGTAGTCTCTGGACTAGCGGGAGGGAGGGGGAGCTGTTTTTT; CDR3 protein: CASSLWTSGREGELFF
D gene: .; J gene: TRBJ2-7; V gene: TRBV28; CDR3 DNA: TGTGCCAGCAGAGGGGCCGCTAGTGGCTACGAGCAGTACTTC; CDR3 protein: CASRGAASGYEQYF
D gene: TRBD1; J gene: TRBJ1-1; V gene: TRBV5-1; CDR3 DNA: TGCGCCAGCAGCTTGTTGGCAGGGGGGAACACTGAAGCTTTCTTT; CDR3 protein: CASSLLAGGNTEAFF
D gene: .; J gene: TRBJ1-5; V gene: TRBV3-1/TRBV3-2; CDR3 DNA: TGTGCCAGCAGCCAAGGGCACTACAATATGCCCCAGCATTTT; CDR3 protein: CASSQGHYNMPQHF
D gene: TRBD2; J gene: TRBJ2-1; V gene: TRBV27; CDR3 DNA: TGTGCCAGCAGTTCGGGACTAGCGGGACCTGGCGAGCAGTTCTTC; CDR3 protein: CASSSGLAGPGEQFF
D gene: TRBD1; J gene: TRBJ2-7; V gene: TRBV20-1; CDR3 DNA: TGCAGTGCTAGTCGCCGACAGGGGGCTTCCTACGAGCAGTACTTC; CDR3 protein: CSASRRQGASYEQYF
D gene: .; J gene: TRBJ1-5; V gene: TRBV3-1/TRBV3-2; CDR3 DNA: TGTGCCAGCAGCCAAGGGGCAGGATTCAATCAGCCCCAGCATTTT; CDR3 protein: CASSQGAGFNQPQHF
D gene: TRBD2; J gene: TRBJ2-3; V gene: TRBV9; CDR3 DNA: TGTGCCAGCAGCGTGACTAGCGGGAGCACAGATACGCAGTATTTT; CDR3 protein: CASSVTSGSTDTQYF
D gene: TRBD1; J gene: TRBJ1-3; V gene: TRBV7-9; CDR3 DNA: TGTGCCAGCAGCTTAACCTCGGGACAGATATCTGGAAACACCATATATTTT; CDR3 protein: CASSLTSGQISGNTIYF
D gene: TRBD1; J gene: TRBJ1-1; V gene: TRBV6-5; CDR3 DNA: TGTGCCAGCTTCCCGGGACAGGGGTTCAGCACTGAAGCTTTCTTT; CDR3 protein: CASFPGQGFSTEAFF
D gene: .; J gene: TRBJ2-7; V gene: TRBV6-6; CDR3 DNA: TGTGCCAGCAGTTTAGAGGGCCACGAGCAGTACTTC; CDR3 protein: CASSLEGHEQYF
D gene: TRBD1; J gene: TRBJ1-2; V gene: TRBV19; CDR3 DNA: TGTGCCAGTACCCGGACCCCCAGGGGGGACTATGGCTACACCTTC; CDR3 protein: CASTRTPRGDYGYTF
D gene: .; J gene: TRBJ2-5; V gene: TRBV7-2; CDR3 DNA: TGTGCCAGCAGCTTAGTGGGCAACCAAGAGACCCAGTACTTC; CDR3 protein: CASSLVGNQETQYF
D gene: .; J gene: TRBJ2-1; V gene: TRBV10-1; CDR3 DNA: TGCGCCAGAAGAATAAAGGGAGATGAGCAGTTCTTC; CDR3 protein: CARRIKGDEQFF
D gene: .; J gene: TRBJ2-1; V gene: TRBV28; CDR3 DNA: TGTGCCAGCGCCGCGGGACAGTTCTACAATGAGCAGTTCTTC; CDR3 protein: CASAAGQFYNEQFF
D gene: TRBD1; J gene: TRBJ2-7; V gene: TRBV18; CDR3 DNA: TGTGCCAGCTCACCACCTAATCCGTCGCGAGTAAGGGGGCAATTCTACGAGCAGTACTTC; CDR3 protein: CASSPPNPSRVRGQFYEQYF
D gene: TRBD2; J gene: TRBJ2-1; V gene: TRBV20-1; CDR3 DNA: TGCAGTGCTAATGAAAATAGCGGGAGCTCGGGGCAGTTCTTC; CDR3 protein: CSANENSGSSGQFF
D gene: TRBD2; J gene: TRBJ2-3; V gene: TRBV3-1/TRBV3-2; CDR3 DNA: TGTGCCAGCACCCAGGGCGGGAGGGGAGATACGCAGTATTTT; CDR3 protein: CASTQGGRGDTQYF
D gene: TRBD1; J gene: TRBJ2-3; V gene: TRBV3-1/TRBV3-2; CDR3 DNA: TGTGCCAGCAGCCTACAGGGGGCGGAAGATACGCAGTATTTT; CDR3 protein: CASSLQGAEDTQYF
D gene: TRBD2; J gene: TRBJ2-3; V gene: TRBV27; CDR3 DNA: TGTGCCACTATCAAGACTAGCGGAATTTCGTATTTT; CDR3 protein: CATIKTSGISYF
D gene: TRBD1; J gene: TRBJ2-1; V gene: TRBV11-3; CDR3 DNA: TGTGCCAGCAGCTTCACTTGGGGACAGGGTTACAATGAGCAGTTCTTC; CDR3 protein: CASSFTWGQGYNEQFF